The 7 T cell receptor beta chains given below trace back to one sample, sequenced in a study of T cell changes during pregnancy in multiple sclerosis. Clones were read by immunoSEQ multiplex PCR, and TCRdb kept only the in-frame ones, dropping some. The table records 48,000 or so clones, 88% of them present only once. The starting material was CD4+ T cells from peripheral blood mononuclear cells, obtained in the second trimester of pregnancy. These receptors originate from a female donor with multiple sclerosis, enrolled in a pregnancy study.

The genes are TRBV19 and TRBJ2-2; D is perhaps TRBD1 (5 bases). Germline loops: CDR1 LNHDA, CDR2 SQIVND (reference sequence). The CDR3 spans 16 residues. V lost 7 bases and J 2 bases, leaving 17 bases between the germline ends. This chain's CDR3 is CASNRFREVNTGELFF. The CDR3 nucleotides read TGTGCCAGTAACAGGTTCAGGGAAGTAAACACCGGGGAGCTGTTTTTT.

Notes on this clone: Other DNA sequences from this sample encode an identical CDR3 as well. This rearrangement joins TRBV18 to TRBJ2-3, with 7 bases matching TRBD1. The germline gives CDR1 KGHSH, CDR2 LQKENI. Losses at the gene ends were 3 bases for V and 1 base for J; bases not matched to a gene: 4. The CDR3 has 15 residues. DNA for the CDR3: TGTGCCAGCTCACCCGGACAGGTCGGCACAGATACGCAGTATTTT. Amino acid sequence: CASSPGQVGTDTQYF. Full variable domain (outside the CDR3, taken from reference TRBV18 and TRBJ2-3): NAGVMQNPRHLVRRRGQEARLRCSPMKGHSHVYWYRQLPEEGLKFMVYLQKENIIDESGMPKERFSAEFPKEGPSILRIQQVVRGDSAAYFCASSPGQVGTDTQYFGPGTRLTVL.

This clone came up a few times. The V and J genes are TRBV6-5 and TRBJ1-2; tentative D call: TRBD1 (5 bases). This CDR3 contains 15 residues. Germline V gene data show CDR1 as MNHEY and CDR2 as SVGAGI. Trimming removed 0 bases at V and 7 bases at J, with 15 bases between. CDR3 sequence: CASSYSYGQGFGYTF. CDR3 sequence (DNA): TGTGCCAGCAGTTACTCATATGGGCAGGGCTTTGGCTACACCTTC.

The chain employs TRBV5-1 and TRBJ1-4; TRBD1 is a possible D gene (5 bases). V lost 0 bases and J 5 bases, leaving 14 bases between the germline ends. The CDR3 covers 16 residues. Looked up from germline, CDR1 is SGHRS and CDR2 is YFSETQ. CDR3 in amino acids: CASSLAQGVINEKLFF. The CDR3 region has the DNA TGCGCCAGCAGCTTGGCGCAGGGTGTGATAAATGAAAAACTGTTTTTT.

The V and J genes are TRBV28 and TRBJ2-1; TRBD2 matches at 7 bases. The germline V gene has CDR1 MDHEN and CDR2 SYDVKM. V was clipped by 8 bases and J by 0 bases; unmatched bases: 7. This CDR3 is 15 amino acids long. In DNA, the CDR3 is TGTGCCAGCTCCGCCGGGGGGAGCTCCTACAATGAGCAGTTCTTC. Protein: CASSAGGSSYNEQFF.

This chain connects TRBV27 to TRBJ2-7; D is possibly TRBD2 (5 bases). Looked up from germline, CDR1 is MNHEY and CDR2 is SMNVEV (reference sequence). CDR3 length: 15 residues. V dropped 5 bases and J dropped 1 base, with 15 bases sitting between them. The CDR3 is CASSGTSTRSYEQYF. CDR3 sequence (DNA): TGTGCCAGCAGTGGTACTAGTACAAGGTCCTACGAGCAGTACTTC.

The chain uses TRBV6-1 and TRBJ2-1; 9 bases match TRBD2. CDR1 MNHNS and CDR2 SASEGT come from the germline V gene. There are 15 residues in the CDR3. V gave up 8 bases and J gave up 5 bases; unmatched junction bases: 10. CDR3 loop: CASVRSGTSHNEQFF. The CDR3 DNA follows: TGTGCCAGCGTTCGCTCCGGGACTAGCCACAATGAGCAGTTCTTC.